Below, 9 T cell receptor beta chains from the same sample are listed, as sequenced in a study of shared clonotypes between healthy human individuals. Sequenced by immunoSEQ multiplex PCR; TCRdb stores in-frame clones only, minus some. The sample shows 600,000 to 750,000 clones, around 91% of them seen only once. Sequenced: memory CD8+ T cells from PBMCs. This sample's subset: CD45RO+ cells pooled with CCR7-negative TemRA cells. These receptors were taken from a man aged 18 to 29 in good health. Some clones in this sample may be carry-over from other donors' samples.

V and J are TRBV6-4 and TRBJ1-1; 9 bases agree with TRBD1. This CDR3 is 14 amino acids long. V shed 7 bases and J 8 bases; nucleotides not matched to a gene: 11. Germline values: CDR1 MRHNA, CDR2 SNTAGT. CDR3: CASIKSPGQGEAFF. The CDR3 DNA is TGTGCCAGCATCAAATCCCCGGGACAGGGCGAAGCTTTCTTT.

The rearrangement links TRBV6-1 to TRBJ2-7; 7 nucleotides match TRBD1. The CDR3 consists of 14 residues. After removal of 4 bases from V and 2 bases from J, the junction contained 5 bases not matched to a gene. Germline values: CDR1 MNHNS, CDR2 SASEGT. The CDR3 reads CASSVRDSTYEQYF. CDR3 sequence (DNA): TGTGCCAGCAGTGTCCGGGACAGCACCTACGAGCAGTACTTC.

This chain connects TRBV4-1 to TRBJ1-5; TRBD1 might be the D (5 bases). Trimming shortened V by 2 bases and J by 2 bases, and 13 bases separated the two germline ends. The CDR3 contains 16 residues. Germline V lookup: CDR1 MGHRA, CDR2 YSYEKL. The CDR3 region is CASSQPGPKGNQPQHF. In DNA, the CDR3 is TGCGCCAGCAGCCAACCGGGACCAAAAGGCAATCAGCCCCAGCATTTT.

V and J are TRBV19 and TRBJ1-1, with no clear D. V gave up 8 bases and J gave up 5 bases, with 9 bases separating them. The germline CDR1 and CDR2 sequences are LNHDA and SQIVND (reference sequence). The CDR3 runs to 11 residues. CDR3 nucleotides: TGTGCCAGTGGGGTCTGGACTGAAGCTTTCTTT. Residues: CASGVWTEAFF.

In this sample, this clone turned up once. This chain uses TRBV9 with TRBJ2-1; 7 nucleotides match TRBD2. After removal of 0 bases from V and 3 bases from J, the junction contained 9 bases not matched to a gene. Germline CDR1 SGDLS, CDR2 YYNGEE. This CDR3 spans 17 amino acids. The DNA of the CDR3 is TGTGCCAGCAGCGTAGTCCCTAGCGGTAACTTCTACAATGAGCAGTTCTTC. The encoded protein is CASSVVPSGNFYNEQFF.

About this clone itself: The junction and the germline gene differ at one end; a read error may be behind it. V gene TRBV6-5 combines with J gene TRBJ1-2, with 7 bases identical to TRBD1. The CDR3 has 14 residues. Germline lookup yields CDR1 MNHEY and CDR2 SVGAGI. The CDR3 here is CVSSYSTGRYGYTF. CDR3 nucleotides: TGTGTCAGCAGTTATTCGACAGGGCGCTATGGCTACACCTTC.

This chain links TRBV7-2 with TRBJ2-7; D uncertain. The length of the CDR3 is 13 residues. V was cut by 5 bases and J by 4 bases, with 12 bases left in between. Per germline, CDR1 SGHTA and CDR2 FQGNSA. The CDR3 here is CASSTMGIYEQYF. In DNA form, the CDR3 reads TGTGCCAGCAGCACTATGGGGATTTACGAGCAGTACTTC.

The V call is TRBV7-9, the J call TRBJ2-2, with D uncertain. Germline loops: CDR1 SEHNR, CDR2 FQNEAQ (reference sequence). The CDR3 length is 12 residues. Deletions cut 2 bases from V and 7 bases from J, with 5 bases between. In DNA form, the CDR3 reads TGTGCCAGCAGCTTACAGCGCGGGGAGCTGTTTTTT. Encoded protein: CASSLQRGELFF.

The chain carries TRBV30 and TRBJ1-1; no firm D call. The germline V gene has CDR1 GTSNPN and CDR2 SVGIG (reference sequence). The CDR3 consists of 14 residues. The V end lost 5 bases, the J end lost 4 bases, and 17 bases lay between the germline ends. The CDR3: CAWGRETTSTEAFF. The CDR3 DNA sequence: TGTGCCTGGGGTAGGGAAACAACGAGCACTGAAGCTTTCTTT.